The rows below give T cell receptor beta chains drawn from one sample of a study of T cell responses to AZD1222 COVID-19 vaccine. Clones were sequenced by immunoSEQ multiplex PCR, and TCRdb holds only the in-frame ones, with some missing. The data contain 100,000 to 150,000 clones, 85% to 90% of them singletons. Sequences were derived from peripheral blood, sampled on day 0 of AZD1222 vaccination. The source is an adult in good health. The CDR3 runs from the conserved cysteine through the conserved F or W. A D gene is named only where the DNA matches it firmly. A row's size may be missing; if present it is once, few, many or a size class.

d_call,v_call,clone_size,j_call,cdr3_nt,cdr3_aa
TRBD1,TRBV4-1,NA,TRBJ2-7,TGCGCCAGCAGCCAAGAAGGACAGGGGTTCTACGAGCAGTACTTC,CASSQEGQGFYEQYF
NA,TRBV29-1,NA,TRBJ2-7,TGCAGCGTCAGGGGTCCCCTCTCCTACGAGCAGTACTTC,CSVRGPLSYEQYF
TRBD1,TRBV6-5,NA,TRBJ1-6,TGTGCCAGCAGCCGGGGACAGGGGAAAAATTCACCCCTCCACTTT,CASSRGQGKNSPLHF
TRBD1,TRBV27,once,TRBJ2-7,TGTGCCAGCAGTACAAACGCCGGGACAGGAGTCTTC,CASSTNAGTGVF
NA,TRBV6-5,few,TRBJ1-2,TGTGCCAGCAGTTACAGGGCACTAGGAGGTTCTCATGGCTACACCTTC,CASSYRALGGSHGYTF
NA,TRBV12-3/TRBV12-4,NA,TRBJ2-1,TGTGCCAGCAGAACCGCCGGTGAGCAGTTCTTC,CASRTAGEQFF
NA,TRBV7-2,NA,TRBJ2-2,TGTGCCAGCAGCTTCAGAGGGGGAGTCACCGGGGAGCTGTTTTTT,CASSFRGGVTGELFF
TRBD1,TRBV18,NA,TRBJ1-2,TGTGCCAGCTCACCTGTGTGGACAGGAGATGGCTACACCTTC,CASSPVWTGDGYTF
TRBD2,TRBV6-2/TRBV6-3,NA,TRBJ2-5,TGTGCCAGCAGCCCCAGGGCGGGGGGGGAAGAGACCCAGTACTTC,CASSPRAGGEETQYF
NA,TRBV2,NA,TRBJ1-2,TGTGCCAGCGACCTTCTAGTAATTAACTATGGCTACACCTTC,CASDLLVINYGYTF
NA,TRBV5-6,once,TRBJ2-3,TGTGCCAGCAGCCCCGAGGACAGCCCGAGCAAGTATTTT,CASSPEDSPSKYF
NA,TRBV3-1/TRBV3-2,once,TRBJ2-1,TGTGCCAGCAGAAAAGGGACAAATGAGCAGTTCTTC,CASRKGTNEQFF
NA,TRBV20-1,NA,TRBJ2-5,TGCAGTGCTAGTGAGGGGAAAGAGACCCAGTACTTC,CSASEGKETQYF
NA,TRBV6-5,NA,TRBJ1-3,TGTGCCAGCAGTCTAAGGGCTCACGGAAACACCATATATTTT,CASSLRAHGNTIYF
TRBD1,TRBV19,NA,TRBJ2-1,TGTGCCAGTAGTACCCGGGACAGCCGTTCGTCTTACAATGAGCAGTTCTTC,CASSTRDSRSSYNEQFF
NA,TRBV24-1,few,TRBJ1-1,TGTGCCACAGTACCGACAGGAGAGAACACTGAAGCTTTCTTT,CATVPTGENTEAFF
NA,TRBV2,NA,TRBJ2-5,TGTGCCAGCAGTCGGGGAAGGGCCGAGGGGGAGACCCAGTACTTC,CASSRGRAEGETQYF
NA,TRBV6-5,NA,TRBJ1-2,TGTGCCAGCCGCCCATCAGCTCCCTATGGCTACACCTTC,CASRPSAPYGYTF
TRBD2,TRBV28,few,TRBJ2-7,TGTGCCAGCAGTTTATACGCTAGCGGGGTTGGCGAGCAGTACTTC,CASSLYASGVGEQYF
NA,TRBV12-3/TRBV12-4,NA,TRBJ1-2,TGTGCCAGCAGTTTAGGCAGGGAGGGTGGCTACACCTTC,CASSLGREGGYTF
TRBD1,TRBV7-9,NA,TRBJ2-7,TGTGCCAGCAGCTTAACGGACAGGGGCGAGCAGTACTTC,CASSLTDRGEQYF
NA,TRBV7-2,NA,TRBJ2-3,TGTGCCAGCAGCCGGGGGGCTTCCCTGGCAGATACGCAGTATTTT,CASSRGASLADTQYF
TRBD1,TRBV3-1/TRBV3-2,NA,TRBJ1-2,TGTGCCAGCAGCCAGTGGGACAGGGCCCCCTTAGAGGATGGCTACACCTTC,CASSQWDRAPLEDGYTF
NA,TRBV5-4,NA,TRBJ2-7,TGTGCCAGCAGCTTACGTGGATCCTACGAGCAGTACTTC,CASSLRGSYEQYF
NA,TRBV10-2,NA,TRBJ2-1,TGCGCCAGCAGGACTAGTGCTTTCGGTGAGCAGTTCTTC,CASRTSAFGEQFF
NA,TRBV4-3,NA,TRBJ1-4,TGCGCCAGCAGCCAAGGAGGGCTTAATGAAAAACTGTTTTTT,CASSQGGLNEKLFF
NA,TRBV14,NA,TRBJ1-2,TGTGCCAGCAGCCAAGACAGGAGTCATGGCTACACCTTC,CASSQDRSHGYTF
NA,TRBV20-1,NA,TRBJ2-2,TGCAGTGCTCCCTCGACCGGGGAGCTGTTTTTT,CSAPSTGELFF
NA,TRBV6-6,NA,TRBJ1-1,TGTGCCAGCAGTTCAGGGTACACGTCCACTGAAGCTTTCTTT,CASSSGYTSTEAFF
NA,TRBV7-2,NA,TRBJ1-2,TGTGCCAGCAGGGACGGAAGGGGAGGTGGCTACACCTTC,CASRDGRGGGYTF
NA,TRBV29-1,NA,TRBJ1-2,TGCAGCGTTGACAGGCCGAGGGGCTACACCTTC,CSVDRPRGYTF
NA,TRBV7-2,NA,TRBJ2-3,TGTGCCAGCAGCTTAGCGTGGGGGGACAGACGCACAGATACGCAGTATTTT,CASSLAWGDRRTDTQYF
TRBD1,TRBV9,NA,TRBJ2-7,TGTGCCAGCAGCCCGCAGACAGGGACCCCCTACGAGCAGTACTTC,CASSPQTGTPYEQYF
NA,TRBV12-5,NA,TRBJ1-1,TGTGCTAGTGGTTTGCCGGGGGGCGTTGAAGCTTTCTTT,CASGLPGGVEAFF
TRBD1,TRBV11-3,few,TRBJ2-5,TGTGCCAGCAGCCGCGGACAGGGGGAAGTTGAGACCCAGTACTTC,CASSRGQGEVETQYF
NA,TRBV15,NA,TRBJ1-2,TGTGCCACCAGCAGAGGGGAGGGGATGCGGTACACCTTC,CATSRGEGMRYTF
NA,TRBV5-1,NA,TRBJ1-4,TGCGCCAGCAGCGACGCGTCGGGGGCAGGGGAAAAACTGTTTTTT,CASSDASGAGEKLFF
NA,TRBV7-3,NA,TRBJ1-2,TGTGCCAGCAGCGAGGAATTTTTGAGAGGCTACACCTTC,CASSEEFLRGYTF
NA,TRBV5-1,NA,TRBJ1-2,TGCGCCAGCAGCTTGGAACAGGAGGATGGCTACACCTTC,CASSLEQEDGYTF
NA,TRBV6-5,NA,TRBJ1-1,TGTGCCAGCAGTTACGCGGGGGGGGTTGGAGCTTTCTTT,CASSYAGGVGAFF
NA,TRBV7-2,NA,TRBJ2-3,TGTGCCAGCAGCTTAGACTGGGTAGATACGCAGTATTTT,CASSLDWVDTQYF
NA,TRBV24-1,NA,TRBJ1-5,TGTGCCACCAGCCCAAGGCAGGGTTCGTCCCAGCCCCAGCATTTT,CATSPRQGSSQPQHF
TRBD1,TRBV9,NA,TRBJ2-7,TGTGCCAGCAGCACCGGGACAGGGGGGGCCTACGAGCAGTACTTC,CASSTGTGGAYEQYF
NA,TRBV6-5,NA,TRBJ1-5,TGTGCCAGCAGTTACTCGGTCCCCGGGAATCAGCCCCAGCATTTT,CASSYSVPGNQPQHF
NA,TRBV5-6,NA,TRBJ1-3,TGTGCCAGCAGCCCCGACAGTGGCCGAAACACCATATATTTT,CASSPDSGRNTIYF
NA,TRBV6-6,NA,TRBJ1-5,TGTGCCAGCAGTCGCATCGCGGGTGCCAATCAGCCCCAGCATTTT,CASSRIAGANQPQHF
NA,TRBV4-3,NA,TRBJ2-5,TGCGCCAGCAGCCAAGAGGGGTTGGAGACCCAGTACTTC,CASSQEGLETQYF
TRBD1,TRBV24-1,NA,TRBJ1-5,TGTGCCACTCAATCAGGGGGCGAAAGCAATCAGCCCCAGCATTTT,CATQSGGESNQPQHF
NA,TRBV11-2,NA,TRBJ2-1,TGTGCCAGCAGCTTAGCAGGGGGGAATGAGCAGTTCTTC,CASSLAGGNEQFF
TRBD1,TRBV9,NA,TRBJ2-7,TGTGCCAGCAGCGTGACAGGGAACTCCTACGAGCAGTACTTC,CASSVTGNSYEQYF
NA,TRBV6-5,NA,TRBJ2-7,TGTGCCAACCGAACCTACGAGCAGTACTTC,CANRTYEQYF
NA,TRBV5-1,NA,TRBJ1-5,TGCGCCAGCAGCTTGTCTATCCGGGACCCAAATCAGCCCCAGCATTTT,CASSLSIRDPNQPQHF
TRBD1,TRBV29-1,NA,TRBJ2-3,TGCAGCGTCGACGGACAGGGTCCCACAGATACGCAGTATTTT,CSVDGQGPTDTQYF
NA,TRBV27,NA,TRBJ1-5,TGTGCCAGCAGTTTGTCGGGGGTCGTCCAGCCCCAGCATTTT,CASSLSGVVQPQHF